Many counts were recorded for the clone carrying this T cell receptor (beta chain). Its specificity is not known. Mouse gene names and germline throughout. From the germline J gene comes the end of the CDR3, since the read stops 4 residues before it. The CDR3 runs 16 residues. The germline V gene has CDR1 LGHNA and CDR2 YNLKQL (reference sequence). Extracted RNA was reverse transcribed, and the resulting cDNA served as sequencing template. The protocol was immunoSEQ multiplex PCR, while the TCRdb copy is restricted to in-frame clones and leaves out a portion. The specimen has some 4,000 clones, none found just once. These data belong to a study of CD8+ T cells in alopecia areata. Study-wide context: Grafted skin came from C3H/HeJ donors with spontaneous alopecia (about 6-13 months old) and was placed on roughly 7-10-week-old female C3H/HeJ mice.

Cutaneous lymph node cells were pooled, and they were sorted using CD4, CD8alpha, NKG2D, NKG2ACE and other markers. Study-level points and caveats: It was lesional scalp, especially alopecia totalis/universalis, that showed higher clonality than normal scalp.

This chain uses TRBV5 with TRBJ2-4, with 10 bases that match TRBD2. The receptor's source is a C3H/HeJ mouse with alopecia areata. Mice of this strain are of MHC haplotype H2-k. Material for sequencing was CD8+ T cells sorted from a lymph node. CDR3 region: CASSQDPGGAGNTLYF. Partial CDR3 DNA: TGTGCCAGCAGCCAAGATCCTGGGGGGGCTGGGAAC.